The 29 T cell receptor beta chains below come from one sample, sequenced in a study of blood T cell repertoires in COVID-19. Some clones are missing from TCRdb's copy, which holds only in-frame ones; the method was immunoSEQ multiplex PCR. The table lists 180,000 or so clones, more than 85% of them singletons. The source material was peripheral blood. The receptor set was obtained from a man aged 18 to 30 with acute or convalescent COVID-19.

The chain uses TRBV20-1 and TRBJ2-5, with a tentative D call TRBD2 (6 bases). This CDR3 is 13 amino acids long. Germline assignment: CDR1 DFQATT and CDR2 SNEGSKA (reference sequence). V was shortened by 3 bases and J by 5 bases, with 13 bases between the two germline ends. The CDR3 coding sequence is TGCAGTGCTAGTTGGGCAGGGAGGGAGACCCAGTACTTC. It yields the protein CSASWAGRETQYF.

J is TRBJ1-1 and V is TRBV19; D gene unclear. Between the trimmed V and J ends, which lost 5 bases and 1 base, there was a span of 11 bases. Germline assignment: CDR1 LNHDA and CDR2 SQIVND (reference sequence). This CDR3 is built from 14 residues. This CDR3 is CASSVGLQNTEAFF. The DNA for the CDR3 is TGTGCCAGTAGTGTTGGACTTCAGAACACTGAAGCTTTCTTT.

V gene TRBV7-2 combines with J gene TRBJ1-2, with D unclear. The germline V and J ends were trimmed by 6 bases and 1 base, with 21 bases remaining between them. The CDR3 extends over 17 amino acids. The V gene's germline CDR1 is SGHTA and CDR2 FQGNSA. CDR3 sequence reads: CASRPTATSPVNYGYTF. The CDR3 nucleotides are TGTGCCAGCAGGCCAACAGCTACTTCGCCAGTTAACTATGGCTACACCTTC.

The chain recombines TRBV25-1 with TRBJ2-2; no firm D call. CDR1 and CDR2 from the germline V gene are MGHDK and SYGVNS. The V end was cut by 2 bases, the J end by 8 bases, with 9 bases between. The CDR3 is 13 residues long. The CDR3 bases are TGTGCCAGCAGTGAAGTGAACCAGGGGGAGCTGTTTTTT. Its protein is CASSEVNQGELFF.

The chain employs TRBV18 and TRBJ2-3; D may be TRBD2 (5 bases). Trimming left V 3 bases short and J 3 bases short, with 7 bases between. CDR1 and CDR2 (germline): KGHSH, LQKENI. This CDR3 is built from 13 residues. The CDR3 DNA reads TGTGCCAGCTCACCCGGGGAGACAGATACGCAGTATTTT. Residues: CASSPGETDTQYF.

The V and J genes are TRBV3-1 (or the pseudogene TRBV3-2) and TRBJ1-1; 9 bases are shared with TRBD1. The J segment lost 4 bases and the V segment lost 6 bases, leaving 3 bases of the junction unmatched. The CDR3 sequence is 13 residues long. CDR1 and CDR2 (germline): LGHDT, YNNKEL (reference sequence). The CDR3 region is CASSIQGATEAFF. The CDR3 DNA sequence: TGTGCCAGCAGTATACAGGGGGCCACTGAAGCTTTCTTT.

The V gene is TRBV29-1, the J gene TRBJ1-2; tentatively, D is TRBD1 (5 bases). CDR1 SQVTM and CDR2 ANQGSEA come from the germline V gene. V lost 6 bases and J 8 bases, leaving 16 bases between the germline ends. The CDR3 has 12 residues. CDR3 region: CSVRVGLWGYTF. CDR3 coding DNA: TGCAGCGTCAGGGTAGGGTTGTGGGGCTACACCTTC.

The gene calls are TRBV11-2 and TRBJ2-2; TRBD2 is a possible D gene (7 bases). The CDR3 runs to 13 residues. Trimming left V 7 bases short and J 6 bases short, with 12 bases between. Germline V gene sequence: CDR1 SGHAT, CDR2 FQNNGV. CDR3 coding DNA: TGTGCCAGCACCCACGGGGGGCCCGGGGAGCTGTTTTTT. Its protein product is CASTHGGPGELFF.

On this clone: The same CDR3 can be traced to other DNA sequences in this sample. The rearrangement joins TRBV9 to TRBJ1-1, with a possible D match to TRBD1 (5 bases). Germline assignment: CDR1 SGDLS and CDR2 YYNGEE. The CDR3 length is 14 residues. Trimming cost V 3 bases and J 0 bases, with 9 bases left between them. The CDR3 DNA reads TGTGCCAGCAGCGCCGACAGCATGAACACTGAAGCTTTCTTT. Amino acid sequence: CASSADSMNTEAFF.

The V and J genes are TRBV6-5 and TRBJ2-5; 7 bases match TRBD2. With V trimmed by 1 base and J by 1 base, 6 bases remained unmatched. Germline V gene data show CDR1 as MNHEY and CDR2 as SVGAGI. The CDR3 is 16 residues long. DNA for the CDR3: TGTGCCAGCAGTTACTTGGCGGGGGATCTCCAAGAGACCCAGTACTTC. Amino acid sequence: CASSYLAGDLQETQYF.

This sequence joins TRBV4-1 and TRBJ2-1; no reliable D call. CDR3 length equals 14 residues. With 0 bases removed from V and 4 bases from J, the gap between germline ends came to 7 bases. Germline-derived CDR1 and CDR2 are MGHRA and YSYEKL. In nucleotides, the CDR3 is TGCGCCAGCAGCCAAGACCCATCATACAATGAGCAGTTCTTC. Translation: CASSQDPSYNEQFF.

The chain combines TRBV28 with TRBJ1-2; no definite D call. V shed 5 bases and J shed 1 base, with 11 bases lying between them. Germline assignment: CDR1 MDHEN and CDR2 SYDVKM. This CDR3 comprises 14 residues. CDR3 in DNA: TGTGCCAGCAGTCCCGACTGGAATAACTATGGCTACACCTTC. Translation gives CASSPDWNNYGYTF.

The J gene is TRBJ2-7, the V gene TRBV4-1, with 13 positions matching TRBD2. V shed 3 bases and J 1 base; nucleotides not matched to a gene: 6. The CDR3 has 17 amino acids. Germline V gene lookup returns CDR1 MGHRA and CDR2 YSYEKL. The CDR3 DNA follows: TGCGCCAGCAGCCAGTCCCTGACTAGCGGGGGGTCCTACGAGCAGTACTTC. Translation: CASSQSLTSGGSYEQYF.

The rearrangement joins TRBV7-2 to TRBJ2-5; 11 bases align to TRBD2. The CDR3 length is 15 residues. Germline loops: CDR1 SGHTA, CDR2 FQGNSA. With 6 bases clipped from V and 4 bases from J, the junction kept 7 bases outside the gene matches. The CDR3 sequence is CASRTSGARRETQYF. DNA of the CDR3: TGTGCCAGCAGGACTAGCGGGGCGAGGAGAGAGACCCAGTACTTC. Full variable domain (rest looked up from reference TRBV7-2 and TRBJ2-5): GAGVSQSPSNKVTEKGKDVELRCDPISGHTALYWYRQSLGQGLEFLIYFQGNSAPDKSGLPSDRFSAERTGGSVSTLTIQRTQQEDSAVYLCASRTSGARRETQYFGPGTRLLVL.

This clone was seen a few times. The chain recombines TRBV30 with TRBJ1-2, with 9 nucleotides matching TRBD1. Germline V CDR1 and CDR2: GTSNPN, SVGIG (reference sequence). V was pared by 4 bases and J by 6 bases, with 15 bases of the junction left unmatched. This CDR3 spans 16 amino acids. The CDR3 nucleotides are TGTGCCTGGATCCTAAATGCCGCCGGGACAGGGAATGGCTACACCTTC. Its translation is CAWILNAAGTGNGYTF.

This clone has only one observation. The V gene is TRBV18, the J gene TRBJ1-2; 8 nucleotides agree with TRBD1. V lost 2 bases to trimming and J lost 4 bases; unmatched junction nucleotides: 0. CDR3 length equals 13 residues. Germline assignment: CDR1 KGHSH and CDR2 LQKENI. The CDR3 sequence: CASSPDRGYGYTF. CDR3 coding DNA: TGTGCCAGCTCACCAGACAGGGGCTATGGCTACACCTTC.

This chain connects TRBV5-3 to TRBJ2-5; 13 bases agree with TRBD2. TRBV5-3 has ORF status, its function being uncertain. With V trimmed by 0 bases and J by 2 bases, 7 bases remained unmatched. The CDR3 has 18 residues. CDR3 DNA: TGTGCCAGAAGCTTGGCGGGACTAGCGGGGATGCAACAAGAGACCCAGTACTTC. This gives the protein CARSLAGLAGMQQETQYF.

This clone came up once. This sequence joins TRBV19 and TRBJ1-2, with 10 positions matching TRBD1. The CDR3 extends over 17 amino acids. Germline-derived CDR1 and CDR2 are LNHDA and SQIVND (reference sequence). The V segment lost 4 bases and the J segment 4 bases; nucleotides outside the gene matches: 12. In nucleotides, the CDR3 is TGTGCCAGTAGTAGACCCGAGACAGGGGGCGTCCTCTATGGCTACACCTTC. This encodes CASSRPETGGVLYGYTF.

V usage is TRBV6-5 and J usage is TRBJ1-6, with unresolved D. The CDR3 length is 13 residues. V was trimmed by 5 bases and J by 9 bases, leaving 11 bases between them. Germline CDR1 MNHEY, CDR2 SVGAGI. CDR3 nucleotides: TGTGCCAGCAGTAGACAAAACAGTTCACCCCTCCACTTT. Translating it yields CASSRQNSSPLHF.

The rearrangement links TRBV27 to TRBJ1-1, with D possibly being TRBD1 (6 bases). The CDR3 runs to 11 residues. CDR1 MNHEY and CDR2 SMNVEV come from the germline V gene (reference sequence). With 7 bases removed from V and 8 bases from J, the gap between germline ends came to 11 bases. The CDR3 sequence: CASKTGSEAFF. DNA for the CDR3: TGTGCCAGCAAAACAGGGTCCGAAGCTTTCTTT.

The CDR3 loop is CASSVGTGAMNTEAFF. DNA for the CDR3: TGTGCCAGCAGCGTGGGGACAGGGGCTATGAACACTGAAGCTTTCTTT. V and J are TRBV9 and TRBJ1-1, with 10 bases aligning to TRBD1. The V segment lost 2 bases and the J segment 0 bases; nucleotides outside the gene matches: 4. Germline values: CDR1 SGDLS, CDR2 YYNGEE. This CDR3 has 16 residues.

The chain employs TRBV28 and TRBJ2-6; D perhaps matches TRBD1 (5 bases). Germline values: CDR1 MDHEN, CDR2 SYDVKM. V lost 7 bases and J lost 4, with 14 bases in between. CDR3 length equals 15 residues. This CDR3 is CASKLQGTGANVLTF. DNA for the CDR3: TGTGCCAGCAAACTTCAGGGAACAGGGGCCAACGTCCTGACTTTC.

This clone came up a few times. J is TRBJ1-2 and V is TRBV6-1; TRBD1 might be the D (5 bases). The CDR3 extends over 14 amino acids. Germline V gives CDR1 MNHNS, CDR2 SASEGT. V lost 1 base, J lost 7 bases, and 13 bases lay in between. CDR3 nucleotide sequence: TGTGCCAGCAGTGAAGGCTGGGACTCCGGTGGCTACACCTTC. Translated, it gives CASSEGWDSGGYTF.

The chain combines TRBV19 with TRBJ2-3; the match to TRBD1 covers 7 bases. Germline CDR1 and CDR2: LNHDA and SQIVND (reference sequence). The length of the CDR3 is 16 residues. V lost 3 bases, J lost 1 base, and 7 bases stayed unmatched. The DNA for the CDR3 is TGTGCCAGTAGTATGCGAGGGGGCGCGGGCACAGATACGCAGTATTTT. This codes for CASSMRGGAGTDTQYF.

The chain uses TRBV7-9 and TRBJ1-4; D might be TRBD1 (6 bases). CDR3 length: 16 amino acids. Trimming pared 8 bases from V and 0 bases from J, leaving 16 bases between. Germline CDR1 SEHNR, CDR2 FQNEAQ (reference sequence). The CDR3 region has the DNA TGTGCCAGCGTACCTATCGGGACAACAACTAATGAAAAACTGTTTTTT. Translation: CASVPIGTTTNEKLFF.

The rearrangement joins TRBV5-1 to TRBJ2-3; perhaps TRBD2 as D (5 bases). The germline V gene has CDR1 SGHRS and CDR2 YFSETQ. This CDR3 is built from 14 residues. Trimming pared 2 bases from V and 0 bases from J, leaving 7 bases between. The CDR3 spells CASSLAASTDTQYF. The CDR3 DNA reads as TGCGCCAGCAGCTTAGCGGCTAGCACAGATACGCAGTATTTT.

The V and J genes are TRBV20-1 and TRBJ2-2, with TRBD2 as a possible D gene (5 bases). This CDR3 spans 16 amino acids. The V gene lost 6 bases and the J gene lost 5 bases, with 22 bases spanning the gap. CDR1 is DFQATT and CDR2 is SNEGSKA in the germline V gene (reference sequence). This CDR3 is CSASNQRSRDTGELFF. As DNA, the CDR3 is TGCAGTGCCAGTAATCAGCGGTCCCGGGATACCGGGGAGCTGTTTTTT.

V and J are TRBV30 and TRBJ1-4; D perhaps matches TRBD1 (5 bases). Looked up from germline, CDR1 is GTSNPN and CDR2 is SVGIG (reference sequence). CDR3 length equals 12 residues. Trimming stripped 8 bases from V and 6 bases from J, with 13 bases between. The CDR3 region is CAGARIYEKLFF. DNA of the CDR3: TGTGCCGGGGCAAGAATATATGAAAAACTGTTTTTT.

The CDR3: CASSRRQDSGPGELFF. CDR3 bases: TGTGCCAGTAGTAGACGACAGGACTCTGGACCCGGGGAGCTGTTTTTT. The chain carries TRBV19 and TRBJ2-2; perhaps TRBD1 as D (6 bases). Germline V lookup: CDR1 LNHDA, CDR2 SQIVND (reference sequence). V was trimmed by 4 bases and J by 6 bases, leaving 18 bases between them. The CDR3 is 16 amino acids.